This record concerns one T cell receptor (beta chain) sequence. The assay was immunoSEQ multiplex PCR, and TCRdb's table has in-frame clones only and misses some. This table has approximately 85,000 clones, more than 85% appearing once. The germline gives CDR1 SGDLS, CDR2 YYNGEE. Trimming left V 0 bases short and J 3 bases short, with 9 bases between. The CDR3 is made up of 14 amino acids. The data were obtained in a study of T cell changes during pregnancy in multiple sclerosis. This TCR was recovered from a female donor with multiple sclerosis, enrolled in a pregnancy study. The rearrangement links TRBV9 to TRBJ1-2; D gene ambiguous. Sequenced material: peripheral blood, taken in the first trimester of pregnancy. The CDR3 sequence is CASSVDSLYYGYTF. The CDR3 coding sequence is TGTGCCAGCAGCGTAGATTCCCTTTACTATGGCTACACCTTC.